A selection of T cell receptor beta chains follows, all from one sample in a study of T cells in tumors after PD-1 blockade. Measured with immunoSEQ multiplex PCR; TCRdb has only the in-frame clones, and not every one. Of 30,000 to 35,000 clones in the sample, 73% were seen once. Sequencing used PBMCs, obtained after anti-PD-1 treatment. The receptors were gathered from a human donor with basal cell carcinoma. Each CDR3 is given with its conserved first and last residue. The D gene is left open where the match is weak. The listing skips clone size in some rows; elsewhere it reads once, few, many or a size class.

>TRBJ2-3|TRBD2|-|TRBV15
TGTGCCACCAGCAGAGTTTCGGGACTAGTCACAGATACGCAGTATTTT
CATSRVSGLVTDTQYF
>TRBJ2-5|-|-|TRBV7-9
TGTGCCAGCAGCTTAGGGACAATCAACCAAGAGACCCAGTACTTC
CASSLGTINQETQYF
>TRBJ1-2|-|once|TRBV11-3
TGTGCCAGCAGCTTCCACAGGGTCTCGGTGTATGGCTACACCTTC
CASSFHRVSVYGYTF
>TRBJ1-2|TRBD1|-|TRBV19
TGTGCCAGTAGTAATACAGGGGGCGTTGGCTACACCTTC
CASSNTGGVGYTF
>TRBJ1-5|TRBD1|-|TRBV6-2/TRBV6-3
TGTGCCAGCAGTTCGTACAGGGGAACGGATCAGCCCCAGCATTTT
CASSSYRGTDQPQHF
>TRBJ1-2|TRBD1|-|TRBV19
TGTGCCAGTAGTGCGACTTTACAGGGGGGCTATGGCTACACCTTC
CASSATLQGGYGYTF
>TRBJ2-3|-|-|TRBV29-1
TGCAGCGTTGGAGGGGGTGCGCAGTATTTT
CSVGGGAQYF
>TRBJ2-1|TRBD2|-|TRBV7-3
TGTGCCAGCAGCTTGGGAACTAGCGAATACAATGAGCAGTTCTTC
CASSLGTSEYNEQFF
>TRBJ1-2|-|once|TRBV19
TGTGCCAGTAGCCCTAGGGCGGCTTATGGCTACACCTTC
CASSPRAAYGYTF
>TRBJ2-1|-|-|TRBV6-1
TGTGCCAGCAGTGAATTTCGGGCGAGCTCCTACAATGAGCAGTTCTTC
CASSEFRASSYNEQFF
>TRBJ2-1|-|-|TRBV11-3
TGTGCCAGCAGCTTAGCGGGAGTTGACAATGAGCAGTTCTTC
CASSLAGVDNEQFF
>TRBJ2-3|-|-|TRBV29-1
TGCAGCGCCGGGTGGCCCCCCGCAGATACGCAGTATTTT
CSAGWPPADTQYF
>TRBJ1-1|-|-|TRBV11-3
TGTGCCAGCAGCTTAAAGCCGGGGCCGTTTGAAGCTTTCTTT
CASSLKPGPFEAFF
>TRBJ1-1|TRBD1|-|TRBV5-5
TGTGCCAGCAGCACAGGACAGGGCAATGAAGCTTTCTTT
CASSTGQGNEAFF
>TRBJ1-4|-|-|TRBV6-1
TGTGCCAGCAGTGAAGGGCGCGGTAATGAAAAACTGTTTTTT
CASSEGRGNEKLFF
>TRBJ2-3|-|-|TRBV10-3
TGTGCCATCAGTGAGTCGGCCCCAAGCACAGATACGCAGTATTTT
CAISESAPSTDTQYF
>TRBJ2-2|-|-|TRBV6-5
TGTGCCAGCAGTCTAAGGGACCCCCAGGACGGGGAGCTGTTTTTT
CASSLRDPQDGELFF
>TRBJ1-6|-|-|TRBV28
TGTGCCAGCAGTTTTCTGGCAGAAAATTCACCCCTCCACTTT
CASSFLAENSPLHF
>TRBJ2-2|-|-|TRBV5-4
TGTGCCAGCAGCTTGGGACAGGCCAGGACCGGGGAGCTGTTTTTT
CASSLGQARTGELFF
>TRBJ2-3|TRBD2|medium-sized|TRBV9
TGTGCCAGCAGCCCCAAGATGGGGGTAGCGGGGGGGACAGATACGCAGTATTTT
CASSPKMGVAGGTDTQYF
>TRBJ1-2|-|-|TRBV24-1
TGTGCCACCAGTGATTCCAGGGAGGGCTACACCTTC
CATSDSREGYTF
>TRBJ1-1|-|-|TRBV7-8
TGTGCCAGCAGCCAAAATCACGGGGCTTTCTTT
CASSQNHGAFF
>TRBJ1-2|-|few|TRBV14
TGTGCCAGCAGCCGCTCCGGTCTCGGTGGCTACACCTTC
CASSRSGLGGYTF
>TRBJ2-3|TRBD2|-|TRBV24-1
TGTGCCACCAGTGAGTCTAGCGGGAGTATCTTCGAGCAGTATTTT
CATSESSGSIFEQYF
>TRBJ1-5|-|-|TRBV4-2
TGTGCCAGCAGCTCGATCGATCAGCCCCAGCATTTT
CASSSIDQPQHF
>TRBJ2-7|-|many|TRBV29-1
TGCAGCGTTCTGACTACAGGGAGCTCCTACGAGCAGTACTTC
CSVLTTGSSYEQYF
>TRBJ1-6|-|few|TRBV14
TGTGCCAGCAGCTCCCCTCCCCTCCGAGGAACCTTCACGGGGGCACCCCTCCACTTT
CASSSPPLRGTFTGAPLHF
>TRBJ2-4|TRBD2|few|TRBV2
TGTGCCAGCAGTCGGGAGGCAGGAGCCAAAAACATTCAGTACTTC
CASSREAGAKNIQYF
>TRBJ2-6|TRBD1|-|TRBV4-3
TGCGCCAGCAGCCAAGGGGACAGGGGGACTGGGGCCAACGTCCTGACTTTC
CASSQGDRGTGANVLTF
>TRBJ1-5|TRBD1|-|TRBV6-2/TRBV6-3
TGTGCCAGCAGTATCCGGGACAGGGACCGGCAGCCCCAGCATTTT
CASSIRDRDRQPQHF
>TRBJ1-6|-|-|TRBV11-3
TGTGCCAGCAGCTCCCGGGGAGAGTGGAATACCCTCCACTTT
CASSSRGEWNTLHF
>TRBJ1-5|-|-|TRBV28
TGTGCCAGCAGTTTTAGGGGGTTGGGGAATAGCAATCAGCCCCAGCATTTT
CASSFRGLGNSNQPQHF
>TRBJ2-3|-|-|TRBV18
TGTGCCAGCTCAGCGAGACGCGACGATACGCAGTATTTT
CASSARRDDTQYF
>TRBJ2-1|-|-|TRBV6-5
TGTGCCAGCAGTATAGGGCTACACAATGAGCAGTTCTTC
CASSIGLHNEQFF
>TRBJ2-7|-|-|TRBV5-8
TGTGCCAGTAGGGGGGCCCTCTACGAGCAGTACTTC
CASRGALYEQYF
>TRBJ2-1|TRBD2|-|TRBV7-7
TGTGCCAGCAGCTCAAGCGGGGGGGCCAAGAATGAGCAGTTCTTC
CASSSSGGAKNEQFF
>TRBJ2-3|-|-|TRBV7-9
TGTGCCAGCAGCTTAGGAACCCAGAATACAGATACGCAGTATTTT
CASSLGTQNTDTQYF
>TRBJ2-2|TRBD2|-|TRBV6-2/TRBV6-3
TGTGCCAGCAGTTCCGGACTAGCGGGGACCGGGGAGCTGTTTTTT
CASSSGLAGTGELFF
>TRBJ2-1|TRBD2|once|TRBV7-8
TGTGCCAGCAGCTCTGGGACTAGCGGGAATGAGCAGTTCTTC
CASSSGTSGNEQFF